This TCR beta chain originates from a study of T cells in Graves' hyperthyroidism and ophthalmopathy. Patients were excluded because of uncontrolled infection, other autoimmune disease, pregnancy or lactation. V was pared by 7 bases and J by 4 bases, with 10 bases between. The CDR3 has 13 residues. Amplification yielded TCR beta CDR3 regions, with RNA transcripts as the source. The TCR CDR3 first-round RT-PCR relied on the HTBI primer set. TCRdb reprocessed the multiplex PCR reads with MiXCR, giving one entry per CDR3 protein. Altogether approximately 490,000 distinct CDR3 sequences are present, about 22% being singletons, with the ten largest covering 45% to 50%.

The sequenced sample was blood. The sequence came from a woman in her sixties or seventies with Graves' ophthalmopathy. The chain carries TRBV12-3 or TRBV12-4 and TRBJ2-2, with D unresolved. The CDR3 here is CASTGALTGELFF. The CDR3 DNA reads TGTGCCAGCACCGGTGCCCTCACCGGGGAGCTGTTTTTT.